This TCR beta chain was recorded in a study of blood T cell repertoires in COVID-19. Study overall: COVID-19 samples, acute and convalescent, were from the United States, Italy and Spain. T cells, B-cell-depleted T cells, or PBMCs provided the cDNA or gDNA that served as material.

TCRdb keeps only in-frame clones here, not all; method: immunoSEQ multiplex PCR. In the table there are over 75,000 clones, about 82% of which are singletons. The CDR3 sequence is 15 residues long. The V gene lost 6 bases and the J gene lost 2 bases, with 14 bases spanning the gap. Germline-derived CDR1 and CDR2 are MNHNY and SVGAGI (reference sequence). The sequence came from a human donor in a cohort sampled during active COVID-19. Sequencing input: peripheral blood. The V call is TRBV6-6, the J call TRBJ2-1, with D perhaps matching TRBD2 (6 bases). DNA for the CDR3: TGTGCCAGCAGCGGAGGGAGCGGGCCCTACAATGAGCAGTTCTTC. Translation: CASSGGSGPYNEQFF.